This entry features one T cell receptor beta chain sequence. Its antigen is still unknown. CDR1 and CDR2 from the germline V gene are MDHEN and SYDVKM. Trimming removed 3 bases from V and 1 base from J, with 12 bases in between. The CDR3 contains 15 residues. The sample belongs to a study of shared clonotypes between healthy human individuals. Points from the study as a whole: Generally, naive subsets came out with larger estimated richness than memory subsets. Sorted-subset sequencing was shown by rarefaction to be incomplete despite large depth. Sequencing depth was expected to affect clonotype sharing among donors.

The method was immunoSEQ multiplex PCR; TCRdb's version includes in-frame clones alone and lacks a portion of them. The sample has about 1.5 million clones; roughly 97% are singletons. Sequencing was performed on naive CD4+ T cells sorted from blood. Stated subset: CD45RA+ positively selected. The rearrangement uses TRBV28 and TRBJ1-1; the D is unclear. The sequence came from a man aged 25 to 40 in good health. DNA of the CDR3: TGTGCCAGCAGTTTGTATTCCGCAGGGAACACTGAAGCTTTCTTT. This encodes CASSLYSAGNTEAFF.